Listed below are T cell receptor beta chains from one sample, sequenced in a study of T cell clones after liver transplantation. The assay was immunoSEQ multiplex PCR, and TCRdb's table has in-frame clones only and misses some. The sample has 65,000 to 70,000 clones, around 93% seen once; the top ten hold 0.95% to 1%. The material sequenced was CD4+ T cells from blood, taken approximately 26 months after liver transplant. These receptors were taken from a human patient who received a liver transplant. Some T cells may trace back to the graft donor. Both conserved end residues are part of each CDR3. The order of the fields is J gene, D gene, V gene, CDR3 DNA, CDR3 protein. The D gene is left open where the match is weak.

TRBJ2-1 | TRBD1 | TRBV7-9 | TGTGCCAGCAGCTTCGGACAGGGCTTTCAGGATGAGCAGTTCTTC | CASSFGQGFQDEQFF
TRBJ1-1 | . | TRBV4-2 | TGTGCCAGCAGCCAAGATGGGCCTAACACTGAAGCTTTCTTT | CASSQDGPNTEAFF
TRBJ1-5 | TRBD1 | TRBV27 | TGTGCCAGCAGCCGACAGGGGGCTTATCAGCCCCAGCATTTT | CASSRQGAYQPQHF
TRBJ2-7 | . | TRBV15 | TGTGCCACCAGCAGAGATCGGACTACCTACGAGCAGTACTTC | CATSRDRTTYEQYF
TRBJ2-1 | . | TRBV14 | TGTGCCAGCAGCCAAGGGCGCAGGGGTGGAATTTGCCAGTTCTTC | CASSQGRRGGICQFF
TRBJ1-2 | . | TRBV5-8 | TGTGCCAGCAGCCTGGTCAGATATGGCTACACCTTC | CASSLVRYGYTF
TRBJ2-7 | . | TRBV28 | TGTGCCACCGGGGGTTGGGAGCAGTACTTC | CATGGWEQYF
TRBJ2-1 | TRBD2 | TRBV11-2 | TGTGCCAGCAGCAAGAGACTAGCGGGAGGGATCAGCGATGAGCAGTTCTTC | CASSKRLAGGISDEQFF
TRBJ1-2 | . | TRBV5-1 | TGCGCCAGCAGCTTGGACAGCTATGGCTACACCTTC | CASSLDSYGYTF
TRBJ1-2 | . | TRBV10-3 | TGTGCCATCAGCTCCAGCTTCGGCTACACCTTC | CAISSSFGYTF
TRBJ2-3 | TRBD2 | TRBV5-4 | TGTGCCAGCAGCTTGGGGACTAGCGGGAGCGGGACAGATACGCAGTATTTT | CASSLGTSGSGTDTQYF